This record concerns one TCR beta chain sequence. Its antigen is not yet known. The sample holds no much larger clone one base away, and base qualities are not on file. What this sample's time point label stands for: around 28 days on oral tofacitinib. The treatment or condition label, as the study defines it: oral pan-JAK inhibitor, 5-10 mg twice daily. From alopecia areata patients, peripheral blood was collected along with lesional scalp punch biopsies. After PBMCs were isolated by density centrifugation and stained for CD3, CD4 and CD8, a FACSAria was used to sort CD4+ and CD8+ T cells. The sample belongs to a study of CD8+ T cells in alopecia areata (dated by TCRdb to between 2017 and 2018). Describing the broader study: Treated patients were enrolled in an open-label pilot trial of oral tofacitinib, 5 to 10 mg twice daily, for moderate-to-severe alopecia areata. Tofacitinib was given for 6 to 18 months, followed by 6 months of follow-up off drug to assess delayed response and recurrence. Disease severity in treated patients was measured with the SALT score, which quantifies the percentage of affected scalp surface area. To study T cell clonal expansion in alopecia areata, the researchers applied high-throughput TCRbeta sequencing to both the C3H/HeJ mouse model and human patients. Scalp tissue and sorted CD4+ and CD8+ peripheral blood T cells from patchy and totalis/universalis alopecia areata patients and from healthy controls were covered by human TCRbeta sequencing. Biopsies were taken from tofacitinib-treated patients at baseline and at 4 and 24 weeks of treatment, and a later scalp biopsy was taken in several of the tofacitinib-treated patients. Scalp clonality was compared among normal scalp (n=4), patchy alopecia areata scalp (n=8), and alopecia totalis/universalis scalp (n=8). RNA was extracted with the PAXgene miRNA kit for fixed scalp, the miRNeasy kit for PBMCs, and the RNeasy kit for mouse skin. TCRbeta CDR3 regions were amplified by immunoSEQ multiplex PCR using 35 Vbeta forward and 13 Jbeta reverse primers. The investigation overall reported the following: Compared with normal scalp, lesional scalp had higher clonality and more expanded CD8+ clones, particularly in alopecia totalis/universalis, a pattern that suggests antigenic drive. Shared TCR sequences between patients were less evident than in mice, which may be partly attributable to HLA diversity in the patient population. Scalp clonality and the number of expanded CD8+ clones among the top 100 scalp clones were significantly decreased by tofacitinib. Many expanded lesional clones persisted in scalp and blood during tofacitinib treatment, which may partly explain relapse after stopping treatment. Resident alphabeta T cells in normal human skin are also sequenced, complicating scalp TCR repertoire analysis, unlike mouse skin dominated by gammadelta T cells. The treated cohort was small, with a single nonresponder, so links between baseline CD8+ expansion and response need larger studies.

The library was built by means of the immunoSEQ multiplex PCR assay. To provide template for TCR sequencing, every sample had RNA extracted and reverse transcribed into cDNA. SuperScript III was used to make first-strand cDNA, primed with a 2:1 mix of oligo-dT and random hexamers. Amplification bias was assessed with a synthetic immune receptor repertoire, and residual bias was removed computationally. The published analysis was carried out like this. Raw reads were preprocessed to remove errors, and CDR3 was defined by IMGT conventions from the conserved cysteine to phenylalanine. Clonality was computed by normalizing Shannon entropy by log2 of the number of productive unique TCRs and subtracting the result from 1. CD4 or CD8 identity of scalp clones was inferred by cross-referencing scalp TCRbeta sequences with sorted blood CD4 and CD8 repertoires. This is the immuneACCESS table as TCRdb keeps it, with only in-frame sequences that have V and J called. A part of the clones is gone; compared with another copy, unresolved V genes explain less than half, and the rest is unexplained. That table is the source of V, J and clone size, and D and trimming were worked out from the DNA. The sample table lists 90,000 to 100,000 clones, 50% to 75% of them with a count of one. Around 15% of the sample lies in the top ten.

The sequenced sample was CD8+ T cells sorted from blood, obtained at week 4, from a patient treated with tofacitinib. This TCR came from a human donor with alopecia areata.

The CDR3 protein is CSVLWTGGTDTQYF. The bases are TGCAGCGTCCTATGGACAGGGGGCACAGATACGCAGTATTTT. The chain is encoded by TRBV29-1 joined to TRBJ2-3; the central 9 bases match TRBD1. The germline V gene supplies CDR1 SQVTM and CDR2 ANQGSEA. The CDR3 sequence holds 14 residues, the cysteine and phenylalanine included. This entry keeps only the CDR3 DNA: 42 bases, framed from base 1. V is cut back by 6 bases and J by 1 base, with 5 bases in the junction unmatched.